The sample holds a few counts of the clone carrying this TCR beta chain. The antigen remains unidentified. These data are taken from a study of human T cells and chemical hapten exposure. General study points: Expanded TCRs formed significantly more large CDR3 similarity clusters than controls. DPC sensitization did not alter TCRs above 1 in 1000 frequency.

In germline, CDR1 is SGDLS, CDR2 YYNGEE. V was shortened by 0 bases and J by 5 bases, with 11 bases between the two germline ends. The CDR3 extends over 14 amino acids. Indicated time point: patch test 1, 2 weeks after DPC sensitization. The sample's treatment: therapeutic diphenylcyclopropenone sensitization with weekly scalp DPC. Samples of blood were obtained prior to the application of each patch test. The library put unique molecular identifiers onto individual cDNA molecules. In TCRdb, the RACE reads were re-called with MiXCR into one record per CDR3 protein. The sample lists 120,000 or so distinct CDR3 sequences, around 15% occurring once.

The TCR comes from a young man with alopecia areata. Some clones in this sample may be carry-over from other donors' samples. V and J are TRBV9 and TRBJ2-5; possible D gene TRBD2, 6 bases. The source material was whole blood, sampled in connection with sensitization to the hapten diphenylcyclopropenone (DPC). CDR3 amino acids: CASSVGGVRETQYF. The CDR3 coding sequence is TGTGCCAGCAGCGTAGGCGGGGTAAGGGAGACCCAGTACTTC. The full variable domain, in which reference TRBV9 and TRBJ2-5 provide the parts outside the CDR3, is DSGVTQTPKHLITATGQRVTLRCSPRSGDLSVYWYQQSLDQGLQFLIQYYNGEERAKGNILERFSAQQFPDLHSELNLSSLELGDSALYFCASSVGGVRETQYFGPGTRLLVL.